The clone carrying this T cell receptor beta chain was seen ten or more times. Time point in this sample: persistent/refractory GD, antithyroid drugs over 5 years with positive TRAb. PBMC-derived RNA was used for the TCR library. CDR3 regions were amplified by Arm-PCR using iRepertoire HTBI primers to build TCR beta libraries. TCRdb ran MiXCR on the multiplex PCR reads and lists one entry per CDR3 protein. The sample lists 360,000 or so distinct CDR3 sequences, more than 20% seen once, with around 30% in the top ten. These data belong to a study of regulatory T cells in long-lasting Graves disease. V shed 6 bases and J 1 base; nucleotides not matched to a gene: 5. This CDR3 is built from 15 residues. Germline V gives CDR1 MDHEN, CDR2 SYDVKM.

The starting material was peripheral blood mononuclear cells (PBMCs), obtained when the disease was refractory, from a patient treated with antithyroid drugs. This receptor was taken from a woman between 35 and 50 years old with Graves disease. The chain is built from TRBV28 and TRBJ1-4, with 7 bases that match TRBD1. The CDR3 DNA is TGTGCCAGCAGGGGACACAGGGGAACTAATGAAAAACTGTTTTTT. This sequence encodes CASRGHRGTNEKLFF.